The 10 T cell receptor beta chains given below trace back to one sample, sequenced in a study of T cell responses to AZD1222 COVID-19 vaccine. TCRdb's table, derived via immunoSEQ multiplex PCR, lists solely in-frame clones and lacks some. The sample carries 140,000 to 150,000 clones, 80% to 90% recorded once. This specimen was peripheral blood, taken on day 0 of AZD1222 vaccination. These receptors were obtained from an adult in good health.

The chain has TRBV3-1 (or the pseudogene TRBV3-2) and TRBJ2-7; no reliable D call. Germline loops: CDR1 LGHDT, CDR2 YNNKEL (reference sequence). The CDR3 covers 14 residues. V was clipped by 0 bases and J by 2 bases, with 8 bases between them. DNA of the CDR3: TGTGCCAGCAGCCAAGATTGGTGGGCCTACGAGCAGTACTTC. Its translation: CASSQDWWAYEQYF.

The CDR3, as DNA: TGTGCCAGCCGGGACAGGGGTTCCGCGGTCTATGGCTACACCTTC. Protein: CASRDRGSAVYGYTF. V gene TRBV28 combines with J gene TRBJ1-2, with 10 bases aligning to TRBD1. Trimming removed 8 bases from V and 4 bases from J; junction bases left unmatched: 10. Per the germline V gene, CDR1 is MDHEN and CDR2 is SYDVKM. This CDR3 region has 15 residues.

In this sample, this clone turned up once. V is TRBV3-1 (or the pseudogene TRBV3-2) and J is TRBJ1-6; D may be TRBD1 (6 bases). The V end lost 0 bases, the J end lost 4 bases, and 25 bases lay between the germline ends. The CDR3 extends over 21 amino acids. Germline loops: CDR1 LGHDT, CDR2 YNNKEL (reference sequence). The DNA for the CDR3 is TGTGCCAGCAGCCAAGATGTAATTCCGGGGGCAGCTACGGAATATAATTCACCCCTCCACTTT. It specifies CASSQDVIPGAATEYNSPLHF.

The table lists this clone with a few counts. The chain carries TRBV19 and TRBJ1-5, with 9 bases aligning to TRBD1. CDR1 is LNHDA, CDR2 SQIVND, per germline (reference sequence). This CDR3 contains 15 residues. With 5 bases clipped from V and 2 bases from J, the junction kept 4 bases outside the gene matches. The CDR3 loop is CASSAQGAGNQPQHF. CDR3 sequence (DNA): TGTGCCAGTAGTGCACAGGGGGCAGGCAATCAGCCCCAGCATTTT.

This clone was found a few times. The chain has TRBV4-1 and TRBJ2-3, with 11 bases matching TRBD2. This CDR3 is 15 amino acids long. The germline gives CDR1 MGHRA, CDR2 YSYEKL. The V segment lost 6 bases and the J segment 5 bases; nucleotides outside the gene matches: 7. Here the CDR3 reads CASRQLAGALDTQYF. The CDR3 DNA reads TGCGCCAGCAGGCAACTAGCGGGGGCGTTAGATACGCAGTATTTT.

Concerning this clone itself: An end of the junction does not agree with germline; a read error may underlie this. V gene TRBV7-7 combines with J gene TRBJ2-1; D is uncertain. Looked up from germline, CDR1 is SSHAT and CDR2 is FNYEAQ (reference sequence). This CDR3 spans 13 amino acids. The CDR3 is CASSLAEGDEQFF. As DNA, the CDR3 is TGTGCTAGCAGCTTAGCTGAAGGAGATGAGCAGTTCTTC.

The chain joins TRBV24-1 to TRBJ1-5, with 7 positions matching TRBD1. The length of the CDR3 is 14 residues. J gave up 4 bases and V 3 bases, and 2 bases lay outside the gene matches. The germline gives CDR1 KGHDR, CDR2 SFDVKD. CDR3 DNA: TGTGCCACCAGTGATGCGGGACAGAATCAGCCCCAGCATTTT. This encodes CATSDAGQNQPQHF.

The chain links TRBV5-4 to TRBJ1-2; 9 bases align to TRBD1. Germline V CDR1 and CDR2: SGHNT, YYREEE (reference sequence). CDR3 size: 16 residues. The V segment lost 0 bases and the J segment 7 bases; nucleotides outside the gene matches: 10. CDR3 protein: CASSLVRAQGAAGYTF. CDR3 DNA: TGTGCCAGCAGCTTGGTACGCGCACAGGGGGCGGCTGGCTACACCTTC. The full variable domain, rest sourced from reference TRBV5-4 and TRBJ1-2, is ETGVTQSPTHLIKTRGQQVTLRCSSQSGHNTVSWYQQALGQGPQFIFQYYREEENGRGNFPPRFSGLQFPNYSSELNVNALELDDSALYLCASSLVRAQGAAGYTFGSGTRLTVV.

This clone has more than one count but fewer than ten. The genes are TRBV5-4 and TRBJ1-1, with a tentative D call TRBD1 (5 bases). Germline lookup yields CDR1 SGHNT and CDR2 YYREEE (reference sequence). Trimming took 5 bases from V and 1 from J, leaving 9 bases between them. CDR3 length equals 13 residues. The CDR3 is CASRLGPNTEAFF. CDR3 in DNA: TGTGCCAGCAGGCTGGGGCCGAACACTGAAGCTTTCTTT.

The chain employs TRBV28 and TRBJ2-1; D unresolved. This CDR3 comprises 13 residues. CDR1 and CDR2 (germline): MDHEN, SYDVKM. Trimming pared 6 bases from V and 11 bases from J, leaving 17 bases between. This chain's CDR3 is CASSLPNGYQQFF. In DNA form, the CDR3 reads TGTGCCAGCAGCCTTCCTAATGGGTATCAGCAGTTCTTC.